The next 29 T cell receptor beta chains were all read from a single sample in a study of T-cell memory formation after mild COVID-19. TCRdb re-called the 5' RACE reads through MiXCR, storing one row per CDR3 protein. This table holds about 470,000 distinct CDR3 sequences, 20% to 25% found once. Sequencing input: PBMCs or a T cell subset sorted from them (not recorded which). The source is an adult woman who had mild COVID-19 (a few samples of this study predate the infection). Cell type and time point are not known.

The V and J genes are TRBV29-1 and TRBJ1-1; D not certain. This CDR3 is built from 12 residues. V was cut by 4 bases and J by 0 bases, with 6 bases left in between. From germline, CDR1 is SQVTM and CDR2 ANQGSEA. CDR3 DNA sequence: TGCAGCGTTGGACGCCTGAACACTGAAGCTTTCTTT. Encoded protein: CSVGRLNTEAFF.

The rearrangement uses TRBV30 and TRBJ2-3; possible D gene TRBD2, 5 bases. The V gene's germline CDR1 is GTSNPN and CDR2 SVGIG (reference sequence). CDR3 length: 15 residues. Deletions cut 0 bases from V and 0 bases from J, with 10 bases between. CDR3 sequence: CAWSVLGVSTDTQYF. In DNA, the CDR3 is TGTGCCTGGAGTGTACTCGGGGTTAGCACAGATACGCAGTATTTT.

This clonotype turned up a few times. This chain uses TRBV7-9 with TRBJ1-1, with TRBD1 identical over 7 bases. Germline assignment: CDR1 SEHNR and CDR2 FQNEAQ (reference sequence). The V segment lost 5 bases and the J segment 5 bases; nucleotides outside the gene matches: 5. This CDR3 comprises 13 residues. The chain's CDR3 is CASSGRGVTEAFF. In DNA, the CDR3 is TGTGCCAGCAGCGGCAGGGGGGTAACTGAAGCTTTCTTT. The variable domain in full, with the rest retrieved from reference TRBV7-9 and TRBJ1-1, is DTGVSQNPRHKITKRGQNVTFRCDPISEHNRLYWYRQTLGQGPEFLTYFQNEAQLEKSRLLSDRFSAERPKGSFSTLEIQRTEQGDSAMYLCASSGRGVTEAFFGQGTRLTVV.

This clonotype was seen repeatedly, ten times or more. The chain uses TRBV9 and TRBJ2-2, with unresolved D. Germline CDR1 is SGDLS and CDR2 is YYNGEE. Trimming took 0 bases from V and 8 from J, leaving 8 bases between them. CDR3 length: 13 amino acids. Written as DNA, the CDR3 is TGTGCCAGCAGCGTAGAGATAGGAGGGGAGCTGTTTTTT. This encodes CASSVEIGGELFF.

The genes are TRBV12-3 or TRBV12-4 and TRBJ2-7; possibly TRBD1 for D (5 bases). This CDR3 is 16 amino acids long. V was shortened by 1 base and J by 5 bases, with 18 bases between the two germline ends. CDR3 nucleotides: TGTGCCAGCAGTTTAGTAGGGGTCAGCACTACCGACGAGCAGTACTTC. Translating gives CASSLVGVSTTDEQYF.

The CDR3 bases are TGTGCCAGCAGCGGACTAGCGGGAGGACTTTACAATGAGCAGTTCTTC. It yields the protein CASSGLAGGLYNEQFF. J is TRBJ2-1 and V is TRBV6-5, with 14 bases that match TRBD2. Germline V gene sequence: CDR1 MNHEY, CDR2 SVGAGI. CDR3 length: 16 residues. Losses at the gene ends were 6 bases for V and 4 bases for J; bases not matched to a gene: 5.

This clonotype has only one observation. The chain is built from TRBV5-1 and TRBJ2-1; D uncertain. The V and J ends lost 0 bases and 0 bases respectively, with 7 bases between them. The germline CDR1 and CDR2 sequences are SGHRS and YFSETQ. This CDR3 contains 15 residues. CDR3 bases: TGCGCCAGCAGCTTGGAGGGAAACTCCTACAATGAGCAGTTCTTC. The encoded protein is CASSLEGNSYNEQFF.

The chain combines TRBV7-2 with TRBJ2-2, with unresolved D. Between the trimmed V and J ends, which lost 1 base and 5 bases, there was a span of 17 bases. The CDR3 covers 17 residues. Per the germline V gene, CDR1 is SGHTA and CDR2 is FQGNSA. DNA for the CDR3: TGTGCCAGCAGCTTAGATGATGGGGTTCGATATACCGGGGAGCTGTTTTTT. This translates into CASSLDDGVRYTGELFF.

The chain employs TRBV7-3 and TRBJ1-1; tentative D call: TRBD1 (5 bases). CDR3 length: 13 amino acids. The V and J ends lost 5 bases and 4 bases respectively, with 11 bases between them. CDR1 and CDR2 from the germline V gene are SGHTA and FQGTGA. The CDR3 DNA follows: TGTGCCAGCAGCCCCCTCGGGGGCACTGAAGCTTTCTTT. Residues: CASSPLGGTEAFF.

This clonotype showed up just a few times. The CDR3 coding sequence is TGTGCCAGCTCACCAATAGCAGAGCAGTTCTTC. As protein: CASSPIAEQFF. The chain recombines TRBV18 with TRBJ2-1, with D uncertain. V lost 2 bases to trimming and J lost 10 bases, with 6 bases between them. In germline, CDR1 is KGHSH, CDR2 LQKENI. This CDR3 spans 11 amino acids.

The chain carries TRBV2 and TRBJ2-7; 7 bases are a match to TRBD2. The CDR3 loop spans 15 amino acids. Germline V gene data show CDR1 as SNHLY and CDR2 as FYNNEI. The ends lost 6 bases at V and 5 bases at J; junction bases unmatched: 13. The CDR3 protein is CASSHLGRGIDEQYF. CDR3 in DNA: TGTGCCAGCAGCCACCTGGGGCGGGGGATCGACGAGCAGTACTTC. The entire variable domain, with the rest obtained from reference TRBV2 and TRBJ2-7, is as follows: EPEVTQTPSHQVTQMGQEVILRCVPISNHLYFYWYRQILGQKVEFLVSFYNNEISEKSEIFDDQFSVERPDGSNFTLKIRSTKLEDSAMYFCASSHLGRGIDEQYFGPGTRLTVT.

The chain combines TRBV12-5 with TRBJ2-5; D ambiguous. Germline V lookup: CDR1 LGHNT, CDR2 FRNRAP. V lost 2 bases, J lost 1 base, and 8 bases lay in between. This CDR3 comprises 14 residues. CDR3 in amino acids: CASGLYAAQETQYF. In nucleotides, the CDR3 is TGTGCTAGTGGTTTGTATGCGGCCCAAGAGACCCAGTACTTC.

This clonotype was picked up a small number of times. The chain employs TRBV9 and TRBJ2-5; 9 nucleotides align to TRBD2. V trimming: 3 bases; J trimming: 5 bases; junction bases outside the gene matches: 11. The CDR3 spans 16 residues. Germline values: CDR1 SGDLS, CDR2 YYNGEE. The CDR3, as DNA: TGTGCCAGCAGCGCCTTAGCGGGAGAGTCGGGGGAGACCCAGTACTTC. Protein sequence: CASSALAGESGETQYF.

This clonotype was recorded many times. The rearrangement uses TRBV7-9 and TRBJ2-1; the match to TRBD2 covers 8 bases. This CDR3 has 14 amino acids. Looked up from germline, CDR1 is SEHNR and CDR2 is FQNEAQ (reference sequence). V dropped 6 bases and J dropped 5; count of bases not matched to a gene: 6. The CDR3 DNA reads TGTGCCAGCAGGGCCAGCGGGAGACACAATGAGCAGTTCTTC. Protein sequence: CASRASGRHNEQFF.

The V call is TRBV7-8, the J call TRBJ1-1; 9 nucleotides line up with TRBD1. Per the germline V gene, CDR1 is SGHVS and CDR2 is FQNEAQ. Trimming at V came to 2 bases and at J to 3 bases, leaving 10 bases not matched to a gene. The CDR3 has 17 residues. The CDR3 spells CASSLPGQGEGYTEAFF. Here the CDR3 DNA reads TGTGCCAGCAGCTTACCGGGACAGGGCGAGGGGTACACTGAAGCTTTCTTT.

This clonotype was detected a few times. This chain connects TRBV19 to TRBJ2-2; D unclear. The germline V gene encodes CDR1 LNHDA and CDR2 SQIVND (reference sequence). Trimming took 3 bases from V and 1 from J, leaving 9 bases between them. There are 15 residues in the CDR3. This CDR3 is CASSIWQQNTGELFF. The CDR3, as DNA: TGTGCCAGTAGTATTTGGCAGCAGAACACCGGGGAGCTGTTTTTT.

This clonotype has just a few counts. The rearrangement links TRBV20-1 to TRBJ1-2; 9 nucleotides line up with TRBD1. V shed 6 bases, J shed 5 bases, and the junction held 7 bases outside the gene matches. The CDR3 covers 13 residues. Germline CDR1 reads DFQATT; CDR2 reads SNEGSKA (reference sequence). DNA of the CDR3: TGCAGTGCAAGGGACAGGGATTCGTATGGCTACACCTTC. It specifies CSARDRDSYGYTF.

This clonotype was counted between two and nine times. This sequence joins TRBV20-1 and TRBJ2-1, with 10 bases fitting TRBD2. Germline CDR1 and CDR2: DFQATT and SNEGSKA (reference sequence). CDR3 size: 15 residues. Trimming at V came to 5 bases and at J to 3 bases, leaving 7 bases not matched to a gene. In nucleotides, the CDR3 is TGCAGTGCTGGGAGGACTAGCGGATACTACAATGAGCAGTTCTTC. Its translation is CSAGRTSGYYNEQFF.

The chain links TRBV9 to TRBJ2-3; a possible D gene is TRBD2 (6 bases). Looked up from germline, CDR1 is SGDLS and CDR2 is YYNGEE. V shed 1 base and J shed 0 bases, with 9 bases lying between them. The CDR3 sequence is 15 residues long. In DNA, the CDR3 is TGTGCCAGCAGCGTAACGGGGGTCAGCACAGATACGCAGTATTTT. This codes for CASSVTGVSTDTQYF.

The CDR3 nucleotides are TGCGCCAGCAGCTTGGTGGGACCCCCAGGTGAGCAGTTCTTC. Amino acids: CASSLVGPPGEQFF. The chain links TRBV5-1 to TRBJ2-1, with D perhaps TRBD1 or TRBD2 (5 bases each). The CDR3 is 14 amino acids. Germline-derived CDR1 and CDR2 are SGHRS and YFSETQ. Trimming cost V 0 bases and J 9 bases, with 13 bases left between them.

This clonotype was counted only a few times. V is TRBV29-1 and J is TRBJ2-7; 8 nucleotides agree with TRBD1. The ends lost 7 bases at V and 3 bases at J; junction bases unmatched: 11. Germline V gene lookup returns CDR1 SQVTM and CDR2 ANQGSEA. The CDR3 consists of 14 residues. CDR3 nucleotide sequence: TGCAGCGCGGGACACCGGGACAGGATCTACGAGCAGTACTTC. It yields the protein CSAGHRDRIYEQYF.

This chain connects TRBV18 to TRBJ2-2; the match to TRBD1 covers 10 bases. Trimming at V came to 4 bases and at J to 6 bases, leaving 5 bases not matched to a gene. CDR1 is KGHSH, CDR2 LQKENI, per germline. The CDR3 extends over 15 amino acids. The CDR3 bases are TGTGCCAGCTCACTGGGACAGGGGAGCGCCGGGGAGCTGTTTTTT. Protein product: CASSLGQGSAGELFF. The variable domain in full, completed from reference TRBV18 and TRBJ2-2, reads NAGVMQNPRHLVRRRGQEARLRCSPMKGHSHVYWYRQLPEEGLKFMVYLQKENIIDESGMPKERFSAEFPKEGPSILRIQQVVRGDSAAYFCASSLGQGSAGELFFGEGSRLTVL.

This clonotype appeared once. V usage is TRBV30 and J usage is TRBJ2-6, with TRBD1 matching 7 bases. J was trimmed by 2 bases and V by 6 bases; bases with no gene match: 4. This CDR3 contains 14 residues. Germline-derived CDR1 and CDR2 are GTSNPN and SVGIG (reference sequence). The CDR3 loop reads CACSQGTGANVLTF. The CDR3, as DNA: TGTGCCTGTTCACAGGGGACTGGGGCCAACGTCCTGACTTTC.

This sequence joins TRBV12-3 or TRBV12-4 and TRBJ1-1; D gene unclear. V was cut by 3 bases and J by 10 bases, with 15 bases left in between. The CDR3 contains 13 residues. The CDR3 is CASSLSRTFGAFF. CDR3 bases: TGTGCCAGCAGTTTGAGTCGAACGTTTGGAGCTTTCTTT.

The sample holds a few counts of this clonotype. J is TRBJ2-7 and V is TRBV29-1; 9 bases line up with TRBD2. The CDR3 length is 17 residues. The germline gives CDR1 SQVTM, CDR2 ANQGSEA. V gave up 7 bases and J gave up 4 bases; unmatched junction bases: 20. The DNA for the CDR3 is TGCAGCGCGACGAAGGGAAGGGGTAGCGGGAGAGGGTACGAGCAGTACTTC. It specifies CSATKGRGSGRGYEQYF.

This clonotype appeared a single time. The V gene is TRBV11-2, the J gene TRBJ2-7; 9 bases map to TRBD2. J lost 13 bases, V lost 4 bases, and 14 bases had no gene match. The CDR3 is made up of 14 amino acids. Germline V gene sequence: CDR1 SGHAT, CDR2 FQNNGV. This CDR3 is CASSSPRLAASRYF. The DNA of the CDR3 is TGTGCCAGCAGCTCGCCGAGACTAGCGGCCAGCCGATACTTC.

This clonotype was counted only a few times. CDR3 in amino acids: CSARKPGASYGYTF. CDR3 nucleotide sequence: TGCAGTGCTAGGAAGCCGGGGGCCAGCTATGGCTACACCTTC. This chain joins TRBV20-1 and TRBJ1-2, with a tentative D call TRBD1 (6 bases). The V end lost 3 bases, the J end lost 4 bases, and 15 bases lay between the germline ends. The germline V gene encodes CDR1 DFQATT and CDR2 SNEGSKA (reference sequence). The length of the CDR3 is 14 residues.

Only a few counts were recorded for this clonotype. The J gene is TRBJ1-1, the V gene TRBV4-1, with TRBD1 as a possible D gene (6 bases). Germline-derived CDR1 and CDR2 are MGHRA and YSYEKL. CDR3 length: 14 residues. Deletions cut 0 bases from V and 5 bases from J, with 10 bases between. CDR3: CASSQDRGRTEAFF. The CDR3, as DNA: TGCGCCAGCAGCCAAGACAGGGGAAGGACTGAAGCTTTCTTT.

The chain is built from TRBV15 and TRBJ2-7; D is possibly TRBD2 (6 bases). The length of the CDR3 is 15 residues. Germline assignment: CDR1 LNHNV and CDR2 YYDKDF (reference sequence). Trimming removed 4 bases from V and 3 bases from J, with 16 bases in between. CDR3 residues: CATSMEGSMRYEQYF. CDR3 nucleotides: TGTGCCACCAGCATGGAGGGGTCTATGCGCTACGAGCAGTACTTC.